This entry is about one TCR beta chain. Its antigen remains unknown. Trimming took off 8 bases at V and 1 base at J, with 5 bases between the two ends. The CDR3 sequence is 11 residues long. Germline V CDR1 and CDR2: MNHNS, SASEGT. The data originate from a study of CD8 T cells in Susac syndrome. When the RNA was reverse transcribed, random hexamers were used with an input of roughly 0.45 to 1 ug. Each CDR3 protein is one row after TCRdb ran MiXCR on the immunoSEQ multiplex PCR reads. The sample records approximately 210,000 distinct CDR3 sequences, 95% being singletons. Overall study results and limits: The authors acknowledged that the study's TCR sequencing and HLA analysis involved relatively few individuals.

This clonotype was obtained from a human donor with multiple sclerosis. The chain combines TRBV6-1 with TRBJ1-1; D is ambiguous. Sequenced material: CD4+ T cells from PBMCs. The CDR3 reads CASVGNTEAFF. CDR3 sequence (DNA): TGTGCCAGCGTCGGGAACACTGAAGCTTTCTTT.